The entry below gives a single TCR beta chain sequence along with its context. The antigen is undetermined. The PCR employed 60 Vbeta primers together with 13 Jbeta primers. Some clones are missing from TCRdb's copy, which holds only in-frame ones; the method was immunoSEQ multiplex PCR. The data show 90,000 to 150,000 clones, with roughly three fifths seen just once and over 8% held by the top ten. Healthy bone marrow donors made up the donors. This entry is derived from a study of cytomegalovirus exposure and HLA in healthy donors. General study findings and limits: Cytomegalovirus association was listed for about 180 TCR beta chains. In most subjects, TCR beta sequences reportedly gave accurate predictions of HLA-A and HLA-B alleles.

Input material: PBMCs. This receptor was obtained from a man in his forties in good health and CMV-seropositive.

The CDR3 spells CASSLEGQSADTQYF. CDR3 in DNA: TGTGCCAGCAGCCTCGAGGGACAGTCCGCAGATACGCAGTATTTT. V gene TRBV13 combines with J gene TRBJ2-3; 7 bases align to TRBD1. The germline gives CDR1 PRHDT, CDR2 FYEKMQ (reference sequence). The CDR3 loop spans 15 amino acids. Trimming took 5 bases from V and 4 from J; bases not matched to a gene: 9.